This T cell receptor (beta chain) was captured by sequencing in a study of Graves' ophthalmopathy and Graves' hyperthyroidism. On the study more broadly: The blood sample was drawn at first diagnosis and before any treatment.

RNA transcripts were the template, and TCR beta CDR3 regions were amplified from them. First-round RT-PCR employed HTBI primers, with a second-round multiplex PCR after it. TCRdb used MiXCR to reprocess the multiplex PCR reads, holding one entry per CDR3 protein. The profile shows 400,000 or so distinct CDR3 sequences, roughly 14% of them singletons. This clonotype was detected only a few times. The antigen is unknown. General study results and limits: Clonotypes were expanded in thyroid at above 0.001 frequency, and most also appeared in blood.

CDR1 and CDR2 from the germline V gene are DFQATT and SNEGSKA (reference sequence). This CDR3 has 16 residues. Trimming removed 1 base from V and 4 bases from J; junction bases left unmatched: 10. The sequencing input was peripheral blood. This receptor was identified in a woman between 18 and 29 years old with stable Graves' hyperthyroidism. This chain links TRBV20-1 with TRBJ2-7; 10 nucleotides match TRBD2. The CDR3, as DNA: TGCAGTGCTAGAGGGGTAGCGGGGGGCCCTTCGTACGAGCAGTACTTC. This sequence encodes CSARGVAGGPSYEQYF.